A single T cell receptor (beta chain) is shown here with its context. The sample's time point: newly diagnosed GD, antithyroid drugs for less than 3 months. There was RNA extracted from PBMCs, and the TCR library was made from it. CDR3 regions were amplified by Arm-PCR using iRepertoire HTBI primers to build TCR beta libraries. Per the original methods: 60 to 65 TRBV and about 14 TRBJ segments were identified across samples. One entry per CDR3 protein results from TCRdb running MiXCR on the multiplex PCR reads. TCRdb assigned the V and J calls; the authors' analysis was not used. Of under 300,000 distinct CDR3 sequences listed, around 20% are singletons. The data stem from a study of regulatory T cells in long-lasting Graves disease. The CDR3 is 16 amino acids. Germline CDR1 is SGHAT and CDR2 is FQDESV (reference sequence). The V end lost 7 bases, the J end lost 4 bases, and 19 bases lay between the germline ends.

The sample in question was peripheral blood mononuclear cells (PBMCs), obtained at new diagnosis, from a patient treated with antithyroid drugs. V gene TRBV11-1 combines with J gene TRBJ2-2, with D possibly matching TRBD1 (7 bases). This clonotype was obtained from a female donor with Graves disease. For the CDR3, the DNA is TGTGCCAGCACCCAGCAGGGGGGCCTTCTCACCGGGGAGCTGTTTTTT. This encodes CASTQQGGLLTGELFF.